One and the same sample provided the 26 T cell receptor beta chains below, sequenced in a study of graft-versus-host responses after intestinal transplantation. Some clones are missing from TCRdb's copy, which holds only in-frame ones; the method was immunoSEQ multiplex PCR. The table shows around 90,000 clones, with approximately 94% occurring only once. Their antigen targets remain unknown. The material was unstimulated CD4+ T cells sorted from spleen or lymph node cells, obtained before transplant. The receptors here all came from a human donor who was the organ donor for an intestinal transplant.

The chain uses TRBV10-3 and TRBJ2-5; D gene uncertain. The DNA end is more similar to TRBJ2-7, so the J call may be wrong. The germline gives CDR1 ENHRY, CDR2 SYGVKD. This CDR3 region has 14 residues. CDR3 in DNA: TGTGCCATCAGTGGTAGAGCCGGAACCTACGAGCAGTACTTC. Translating gives CAISGRAGTYEQYF.

The J gene is TRBJ1-4, the V gene TRBV7-9; D gene ambiguous. V was trimmed by 5 bases and J by 8 bases, leaving 9 bases between them. Germline-derived CDR1 and CDR2 are SEHNR and FQNEAQ (reference sequence). The CDR3 totals 12 residues. The chain's CDR3 is CASSPGGEKLFF. CDR3 bases: TGTGCCAGCAGCCCAGGAGGCGAAAAACTGTTTTTT. The variable domain in full, with the rest retrieved from reference TRBV7-9 and TRBJ1-4, is DTGVSQNPRHKITKRGQNVTFRCDPISEHNRLYWYRQTLGQGPEFLTYFQNEAQLEKSRLLSDRFSAERPKGSFSTLEIQRTEQGDSAMYLCASSPGGEKLFFGSGTQLSVL.

The chain combines TRBV10-2 with TRBJ1-2, with 10 bases that match TRBD1. The germline V gene has CDR1 WSHSY and CDR2 SAAADI. This CDR3 is 15 amino acids long. With 3 bases clipped from V and 6 bases from J, the junction kept 7 bases outside the gene matches. The CDR3 loop is CASSDPGQGFDGYTF. CDR3 in DNA: TGCGCCAGCAGTGACCCGGGACAGGGGTTCGATGGCTACACCTTC.

This rearrangement joins TRBV6-6 to TRBJ2-5, with TRBD1 matching 10 bases. Trimming removed 3 bases from V and 4 bases from J; junction bases left unmatched: 2. The CDR3 extends over 14 amino acids. Per germline, CDR1 MNHNY and CDR2 SVGAGI (reference sequence). CDR3 coding DNA: TGTGCCAGCAGTTATGGGACAGGGGTAGAGACCCAGTACTTC. It yields the protein CASSYGTGVETQYF.

A single count supports this clone. The chain joins TRBV6-1 to TRBJ2-7, with a weak D call TRBD2 (6 bases). V lost 6 bases, J lost 7 bases, and 19 bases lay in between. CDR3 length: 14 amino acids. Looked up from germline, CDR1 is MNHNS and CDR2 is SASEGT. CDR3 bases: TGTGCCAGCAGGGCCCCGGGACTGGTATTGGAGCAGTACTTC. It specifies CASRAPGLVLEQYF.

The chain is built from TRBV5-6 and TRBJ1-3; TRBD1 is a possible D gene (6 bases). The CDR3 loop spans 14 amino acids. V was clipped by 4 bases and J by 6 bases, with 14 bases between them. Germline CDR1 is SGHDT and CDR2 is YYEEEE. The CDR3 DNA reads as TGTGCCAGCAGCCTAGGGACACCGGAAAACACCATATATTTT. Translation gives CASSLGTPENTIYF.

Only one count was recorded for this clone. The rearrangement uses TRBV7-2 and TRBJ2-5; 7 bases line up with TRBD1. This CDR3 contains 16 residues. Trimming took 3 bases from V and 0 from J; bases not matched to a gene: 7. Germline CDR1 reads SGHTA; CDR2 reads FQGNSA. CDR3 bases: TGTGCCAGCAGCTTCCGAACAGGGGTTCACCAAGAGACCCAGTACTTC. The encoded protein is CASSFRTGVHQETQYF.

About this clone itself: The same CDR3 can be traced to other DNA sequences in this sample. The gene calls are TRBV11-3 and TRBJ2-3; the D is unclear. V lost 1 base and J 4 bases, leaving 3 bases between the germline ends. CDR1 and CDR2 (germline): SGHNT, YENEEA. This CDR3 has 12 amino acids. The DNA of the CDR3 is TGTGCCAGCAGCTTAGTGTCAGATACGCAGTATTTT. Translation gives CASSLVSDTQYF.

The chain employs TRBV7-6 and TRBJ2-1; 10 nucleotides agree with TRBD2. V shed 2 bases and J 5 bases; nucleotides not matched to a gene: 6. CDR1 and CDR2 from the germline V gene are SGHVS and FNYEAQ. The CDR3 runs 16 residues. CDR3 protein: CASSLYSGGQNNEQFF. The DNA of the CDR3 is TGTGCCAGCAGCTTATATAGCGGGGGGCAGAACAATGAGCAGTTCTTC.

The chain carries TRBV14 and TRBJ1-1; no clear D gene. This CDR3 contains 13 residues. The germline CDR1 and CDR2 sequences are SGHDN and FVKESK. Trimming removed 4 bases from V and 0 bases from J, with 6 bases in between. The CDR3 is CASSRTMNTEAFF. In DNA form, the CDR3 reads TGTGCCAGCAGCCGGACGATGAACACTGAAGCTTTCTTT.

CDR3 residues: CASSTDRGSYEQYF. The CDR3 nucleotides are TGTGCCAGCTCAACGGACAGGGGGTCCTACGAGCAGTACTTC. This rearrangement joins TRBV18 to TRBJ2-7; 10 bases are shared with TRBD1. V was clipped by 5 bases and J by 1 base; unmatched bases: 2. Germline V CDR1 and CDR2: KGHSH, LQKENI. The CDR3 sequence is 14 residues long.

The chain uses TRBV6-1 and TRBJ1-2; TRBD1 matches 9 bases. Germline V CDR1 and CDR2: MNHNS, SASEGT. This CDR3 has 14 residues. Germline trimming cut 4 bases from V and 3 bases from J; bases unmatched to any gene: 3. The CDR3 region is CASSAGTGHYGYTF. CDR3 bases: TGTGCCAGCAGTGCCGGGACAGGGCACTATGGCTACACCTTC.

The chain is built from TRBV19 and TRBJ1-5; 12 bases agree with TRBD1. This CDR3 has 18 residues. Germline V gives CDR1 LNHDA, CDR2 SQIVND (reference sequence). V dropped 3 bases and J dropped 7; count of bases not matched to a gene: 13. For the CDR3, the DNA is TGTGCCAGTAGTATGGATGGTGGGACAGGGGGCGCTGGGCAGCCCCAGCATTTT. Amino acids: CASSMDGGTGGAGQPQHF.

The chain is built from TRBV28 and TRBJ1-3; 7 bases fit TRBD1. Germline V gene data show CDR1 as MDHEN and CDR2 as SYDVKM. Trimming took 4 bases from V and 0 from J; bases not matched to a gene: 3. This CDR3 has 15 residues. CDR3 nucleotide sequence: TGTGCCAGCAGTTCCCGACAGGGCTCTGGAAACACCATATATTTT. Translating gives CASSSRQGSGNTIYF.

The rearrangement links TRBV12-2 to TRBJ2-7; the D segment call TRBD2 is taken from the table without a DNA check. TRBV12-2 is noted as a pseudogene. There are 16 residues in the CDR3. DNA for the CDR3: TGTGCAAGTCGCTTAGATTGCTGCTTTAGTTGCTACGAGCAGTACTTC. This translates into CASRLDCCFSCYEQYF.

This chain uses TRBV5-1 with TRBJ2-1; TRBD1 matches 8 bases. Looked up from germline, CDR1 is SGHRS and CDR2 is YFSETQ. J gave up 1 base and V 6 bases, and 12 bases lay outside the gene matches. The CDR3 is made up of 17 amino acids. For the CDR3, the DNA is TGCGCCAGCATCCCCGGGACGGGACAGGTGTCCTACAATGAGCAGTTCTTC. It translates to CASIPGTGQVSYNEQFF.

The chain carries TRBV5-1 and TRBJ2-3; 8 bases line up with TRBD2. Trimming took 4 bases from V and 6 from J; bases not matched to a gene: 4. The length of the CDR3 is 13 residues. CDR1 and CDR2 from the germline V gene are SGHRS and YFSETQ. CDR3 bases: TGCGCCAGCAGCCCGTGGACTAGCGATACGCAGTATTTT. Translation: CASSPWTSDTQYF.

The CDR3 DNA follows: TGCGCCAGCGGACGTTCTAGGGACACTGAAGCTTTCTTT. Protein: CASGRSRDTEAFF. This sequence joins TRBV4-1 and TRBJ1-1; D unclear. CDR1 and CDR2 (germline): MGHRA, YSYEKL. V dropped 8 bases and J dropped 3 bases, with 13 bases sitting between them. The length of the CDR3 is 13 residues.

The chain joins TRBV15 to TRBJ2-1, with TRBD2 identical over 11 bases. The J segment lost 4 bases and the V segment lost 5 bases, leaving 7 bases of the junction unmatched. This CDR3 is built from 16 residues. Germline V gene data show CDR1 as LNHNV and CDR2 as YYDKDF (reference sequence). CDR3 residues: CATSDPSGGKYNEQFF. CDR3 DNA sequence: TGTGCCACCAGCGACCCTAGCGGGGGGAAATACAATGAGCAGTTCTTC.

The chain combines TRBV5-6 with TRBJ2-7; TRBD1 matches 9 bases. V lost 3 bases, J lost 7 bases, and 11 bases stayed unmatched. The CDR3 is made up of 15 amino acids. Germline V gene data show CDR1 as SGHDT and CDR2 as YYEEEE. The CDR3 protein is CASSSRGTGPREQYF. The CDR3 nucleotides read TGTGCCAGCAGCTCTAGAGGGACAGGGCCTAGGGAGCAGTACTTC.

The chain combines TRBV7-2 with TRBJ1-2; D gene unclear. V was trimmed by 6 bases and J by 3 bases, leaving 14 bases between them. The CDR3 extends over 14 amino acids. Germline values: CDR1 SGHTA, CDR2 FQGNSA. The CDR3 reads CASSYGTDHYGYTF. CDR3 coding DNA: TGTGCCAGCAGTTACGGAACGGACCACTATGGCTACACCTTC.

J is TRBJ2-7 and V is TRBV18; weak D call: TRBD1 (6 bases). The CDR3 length is 15 residues. Per germline, CDR1 KGHSH and CDR2 LQKENI. V was shortened by 4 bases and J by 2 bases, with 15 bases between the two germline ends. The CDR3 nucleotides are TGTGCCAGCTCACTGGGCACAGGGAACCCCTACGAGCAGTACTTC. It translates to CASSLGTGNPYEQYF.

The V call is TRBV5-1, the J call TRBJ2-7, with 12 bases fitting TRBD1. The trim removed 3 bases at V and 1 base at J, leaving 5 bases unmatched. The CDR3 is 16 amino acids. The germline V gene encodes CDR1 SGHRS and CDR2 YFSETQ. This chain's CDR3 is CASSSTGQGASYEQYF. The CDR3 bases are TGCGCCAGCAGCTCAACGGGACAGGGGGCTTCCTACGAGCAGTACTTC.

The V and J genes are TRBV11-3 and TRBJ1-1; maybe TRBD1 (5 bases). The CDR3 spans 13 residues. Trimming removed 5 bases at V and 1 base at J, with 8 bases between. The germline V gene has CDR1 SGHNT and CDR2 YENEEA. The CDR3 protein is CASSPTANTEAFF. Written as DNA, the CDR3 is TGTGCCAGCAGCCCGACAGCGAACACTGAAGCTTTCTTT.

This clone was seen a few times. Here the CDR3 DNA reads TGTGCCAGCAGCCGAAAAGTGGGACAGGGAAGCCAAGAGACCCAGTACTTC. It specifies CASSRKVGQGSQETQYF. V is TRBV7-2 and J is TRBJ2-5; the match to TRBD1 covers 9 bases. Germline loops: CDR1 SGHTA, CDR2 FQGNSA. The length of the CDR3 is 17 residues. The V and J ends lost 5 bases and 1 base, in that order; junction bases with no gene match: 11.

The sample holds one count of this clone. This chain connects TRBV18 to TRBJ1-3; 8 bases line up with TRBD1. V shed 6 bases and J 0 bases; nucleotides not matched to a gene: 4. The germline gives CDR1 KGHSH, CDR2 LQKENI. This CDR3 spans 15 amino acids. The CDR3 nucleotides are TGTGCCAGCTCGTCACAGGGGGTCTCTGGAAACACCATATATTTT. It specifies CASSSQGVSGNTIYF.